This is a list of T cell receptor beta chains from one sample in a study of shared clonotypes between healthy human individuals. Sequenced by immunoSEQ multiplex PCR; TCRdb stores in-frame clones only, minus some. The sample holds 2 million to 2.5 million clones, just under 95% seen once. The specimen sequenced was naive CD4+ T cells from PBMCs. The receptors stem from a man between 18 and 29 years old in good health. Some clones in this sample may be carry-over from other donors' samples. Each CDR3 is given with its conserved first and last residue. The order of the fields is J gene, D gene, clone size, V gene, CDR3 protein, CDR3 DNA. The D gene is left open where the match is weak. Only some rows state a clone size, as once, few, many or a class for expanded clones.

>TRBJ2-7|TRBD1|once|TRBV7-2
CASSRTGVYEQYF
TGTGCCAGCAGCCGGACAGGCGTCTACGAGCAGTACTTC
>TRBJ1-5|TRBD1|NA|TRBV30
CAWSVGWDRVNQPQHF
TGTGCCTGGAGTGTAGGGTGGGACAGGGTAAATCAGCCCCAGCATTTT
>TRBJ1-2|TRBD1|NA|TRBV9
CASSDQIGQGRGYGYTF
TGTGCCAGCAGCGATCAAATTGGACAGGGCAGGGGCTATGGCTACACCTTC
>TRBJ2-7|NA|NA|TRBV6-4
CASSDGTPYEQYF
TGTGCCAGCAGTGATGGGACCCCATACGAGCAGTACTTC
>TRBJ1-2|TRBD1|NA|TRBV28
CASSFVGQHNYGYTF
TGTGCCAGCAGTTTCGTGGGACAGCATAACTATGGCTACACCTTC
>TRBJ2-1|TRBD2|NA|TRBV5-1
CASSLNRGSIDEQFF
TGCGCCAGCAGCTTGAATCGCGGGAGTATCGATGAGCAGTTCTTC
>TRBJ1-4|TRBD1|NA|TRBV28
CASSEAGTDDEKLFF
TGTGCCAGCAGTGAAGCCGGGACAGATGATGAAAAACTGTTTTTT
>TRBJ1-2|TRBD1|NA|TRBV18
CASSPAGTGGSYGYTF
TGTGCCAGCTCACCGGCCGGGACAGGGGGATCCTATGGCTACACCTTC
>TRBJ2-7|NA|NA|TRBV7-3
CASSLGGSGTYEQYF
TGTGCCAGCAGCTTAGGAGGGAGTGGAACCTACGAGCAGTACTTC
>TRBJ2-1|NA|NA|TRBV6-5
CASSYSATGNEQFF
TGTGCCAGCAGTTACTCGGCTACAGGGAATGAGCAGTTCTTC
>TRBJ1-2|NA|few|TRBV9
CASSVEGANYGYTF
TGTGCCAGCAGCGTAGAAGGGGCTAACTATGGCTACACCTTC
>TRBJ1-2|NA|NA|TRBV7-3
CASSPRGDYGHTF
TGTGCCAGCAGCCCCAGGGGAGATTATGGCCACACCTTC
>TRBJ2-1|NA|NA|TRBV21-1
CASSPRSGDSYNEQFF
TGTGCCAGCAGCCCCCGATCGGGGGATTCCTACAATGAGCAGTTCTTC
>TRBJ1-1|NA|NA|TRBV27
CASSLRLGLNTEAFF
TGTGCCAGCAGTTTAAGGCTCGGCCTGAACACTGAAGCTTTCTTT
>TRBJ2-5|NA|NA|TRBV28
CASSLYGALGTQYF
TGTGCCAGCAGTTTATATGGGGCCTTGGGGACCCAGTACTTC
>TRBJ2-3|TRBD2|NA|TRBV4-2
CASSPKAGGPADTQYF
TGTGCCAGCAGCCCCAAAGCGGGAGGGCCCGCAGATACGCAGTATTTT
>TRBJ1-1|NA|few|TRBV30
CAWSALRWTEAFF
TGTGCCTGGAGTGCCCTTAGGTGGACTGAAGCTTTCTTT
>TRBJ1-1|NA|NA|TRBV4-1
CASSPGDRRTLEAFF
TGCGCCAGCAGCCCCGGGGACCGACGAACACTCGAAGCTTTCTTT
>TRBJ2-2|TRBD1|NA|TRBV5-1
CASSWTGDTGELFF
TGCGCCAGCAGTTGGACAGGAGACACCGGGGAGCTGTTTTTT
>TRBJ2-3|NA|NA|TRBV28
CASSLGRSTDTQYF
TGTGCCAGCAGTTTGGGACGGAGCACAGATACGCAGTATTTT
>TRBJ1-1|NA|few|TRBV30
CAWSVEGTEAFF
TGTGCCTGGAGTGTCGAAGGGACTGAAGCTTTCTTT
>TRBJ1-2|NA|NA|TRBV29-1
CSAGGVSNYGYTF
TGCAGCGCGGGGGGAGTATCGAACTATGGCTACACCTTC
>TRBJ2-7|NA|NA|TRBV7-2
CASSLRQEPYEQYF
TGTGCCAGCAGCTTAAGGCAGGAGCCCTACGAGCAGTACTTC
>TRBJ2-3|NA|NA|TRBV30
CAWSYSTDTQYF
TGTGCCTGGAGTTACAGCACAGATACGCAGTATTTT
>TRBJ2-2|NA|NA|TRBV6-1
CASSEVGNTGELFF
TGTGCCAGCAGTGAGGTTGGGAACACCGGGGAGCTGTTTTTT
>TRBJ2-3|NA|NA|TRBV9
CASSAARAIKDTQYF
TGTGCCAGCAGCGCGGCCAGGGCTATTAAAGATACGCAGTATTTT
>TRBJ2-1|NA|NA|TRBV19
CASSGLSLGGPNEQFF
TGTGCCAGTAGTGGCCTGAGCTTAGGGGGACCAAATGAGCAGTTCTTC
>TRBJ2-3|NA|once|TRBV29-1
CSVGGVHTDTQYF
TGCAGCGTTGGGGGTGTCCACACCGATACGCAGTATTTT
>TRBJ2-1|NA|NA|TRBV7-8
CASSLVIEGQGEQFF
TGTGCCAGCAGCTTAGTTATAGAGGGGCAGGGTGAGCAGTTCTTC
>TRBJ2-7|NA|NA|TRBV7-2
CASSLGAPYEQYF
TGTGCCAGCAGCTTAGGAGCGCCCTACGAGCAGTACTTC
>TRBJ2-7|NA|NA|TRBV4-2
CASSQEGRLGTYEQYF
TGTGCCAGCAGCCAAGAAGGCAGGCTGGGAACCTACGAGCAGTACTTC
>TRBJ1-1|TRBD1|few|TRBV30
CAWTDRAFFEAFF
TGTGCCTGGACCGACAGGGCGTTTTTCGAAGCTTTCTTT
>TRBJ1-5|TRBD1|NA|TRBV5-8
CASSLFRGRKIQPQHF
TGTGCCAGCAGCTTGTTCAGGGGGCGCAAGATTCAGCCCCAGCATTTT